Listed below are T cell receptor beta chains from one sample, sequenced in a study of T cell responses to AZD1222 COVID-19 vaccine. The table came from immunoSEQ multiplex PCR; TCRdb's copy has only in-frame clones and leaves some out. The table lists approximately 110,000 clones, 92% of them singletons, with approximately 1.1% in the top ten. The sample consisted of peripheral blood, taken on day 0 of AZD1222 vaccination. These receptors were obtained from an adult in good health. The CDR3 runs from the conserved cysteine through the conserved F or W. The order of the fields is D gene, V gene, clone size, J gene, CDR3 protein, CDR3 DNA. D genes are given only for firm matches. The size field is filled for only some rows; it gives once, few, many or a size class.

d_gene: .; v_gene: TRBV29-1; abundance: .; j_gene: TRBJ1-2; CDR3aa: CSVEGGGGYTF; CDR3nt: TGCAGCGTTGAAGGGGGAGGAGGCTACACCTTC
d_gene: .; v_gene: TRBV6-5; abundance: .; j_gene: TRBJ2-5; CDR3aa: CASKGVPETQYF; CDR3nt: TGTGCCAGCAAGGGGGTCCCTGAGACCCAGTACTTC
d_gene: TRBD1; v_gene: TRBV6-1; abundance: .; j_gene: TRBJ2-6; CDR3aa: CASSAPRDRARGANVLTF; CDR3nt: TGTGCCAGCAGTGCTCCCCGGGACAGGGCTCGTGGGGCCAACGTCCTGACTTTC
d_gene: TRBD1; v_gene: TRBV5-5; abundance: .; j_gene: TRBJ1-4; CDR3aa: CASSLGTGKGTNEKLFF; CDR3nt: TGTGCCAGCAGCTTGGGGACAGGGAAGGGTACTAATGAAAAACTGTTTTTT
d_gene: .; v_gene: TRBV25-1; abundance: .; j_gene: TRBJ1-2; CDR3aa: CASSGGTPRGYTF; CDR3nt: TGTGCCAGCAGTGGGGGGACACCCCGTGGCTACACCTTC
d_gene: .; v_gene: TRBV7-9; abundance: .; j_gene: TRBJ1-4; CDR3aa: CASSPPGPRDEKLFF; CDR3nt: TGTGCCAGCAGCCCCCCCGGCCCCCGGGATGAAAAACTGTTTTTT
d_gene: .; v_gene: TRBV7-8; abundance: .; j_gene: TRBJ1-1; CDR3aa: CASSRVGGANTEAFF; CDR3nt: TGTGCCAGCAGCCGAGTAGGAGGGGCGAACACTGAAGCTTTCTTT
d_gene: TRBD1; v_gene: TRBV7-9; abundance: .; j_gene: TRBJ1-1; CDR3aa: CASSPGTGASRENTEAFF; CDR3nt: TGTGCCAGCAGCCCCGGGACAGGGGCTTCCCGGGAGAACACTGAAGCTTTCTTT
d_gene: .; v_gene: TRBV7-2; abundance: .; j_gene: TRBJ1-5; CDR3aa: CASSLAGGGEQPQHF; CDR3nt: TGTGCCAGCAGCTTAGCGGGGGGAGGAGAGCAGCCCCAGCATTTT
d_gene: .; v_gene: TRBV21-1; abundance: .; j_gene: TRBJ1-2; CDR3aa: CASSAGDRARRVYGYTF; CDR3nt: TGTGCCAGCAGCGCGGGGGACAGGGCCCGACGGGTCTATGGCTACACCTTC
d_gene: .; v_gene: TRBV3-1/TRBV3-2; abundance: .; j_gene: TRBJ2-1; CDR3aa: CASGPPLAAPNNEQFF; CDR3nt: TGTGCCAGCGGGCCGCCTTTAGCGGCCCCAAACAATGAGCAGTTCTTC
d_gene: .; v_gene: TRBV19; abundance: .; j_gene: TRBJ1-5; CDR3aa: CASSIGGGYNQPQHF; CDR3nt: TGTGCCAGTAGTATAGGCGGAGGGTACAATCAGCCCCAGCATTTT
d_gene: .; v_gene: TRBV19; abundance: .; j_gene: TRBJ1-3; CDR3aa: CASSIDPGNGNTIYF; CDR3nt: TGTGCCAGTAGTATAGATCCGGGGAATGGAAACACCATATATTTT
d_gene: .; v_gene: TRBV6-6; abundance: once; j_gene: TRBJ1-2; CDR3aa: CASSYFDTRYGYTF; CDR3nt: TGTGCCAGCAGTTACTTCGACACTCGATATGGCTACACCTTC
d_gene: TRBD1; v_gene: TRBV18; abundance: .; j_gene: TRBJ1-1; CDR3aa: CASSQSGTENTEAFF; CDR3nt: TGTGCCAGCTCACAATCCGGGACAGAGAACACTGAAGCTTTCTTT
d_gene: .; v_gene: TRBV6-2/TRBV6-3; abundance: .; j_gene: TRBJ2-3; CDR3aa: CASSYRGMGTDTQYF; CDR3nt: TGTGCCAGCAGTTACAGGGGGATGGGAACAGATACGCAGTATTTT
d_gene: TRBD2; v_gene: TRBV5-1; abundance: .; j_gene: TRBJ2-3; CDR3aa: CASSLGLAGGQNTQYF; CDR3nt: TGCGCCAGCAGCTTGGGACTAGCGGGAGGGCAAAATACGCAGTATTTT
d_gene: .; v_gene: TRBV20-1; abundance: .; j_gene: TRBJ2-1; CDR3aa: CSASKTGYNEQFF; CDR3nt: TGCAGTGCTAGTAAGACAGGCTACAATGAGCAGTTCTTC
d_gene: .; v_gene: TRBV9; abundance: .; j_gene: TRBJ1-2; CDR3aa: CASSGGRDYGYTF; CDR3nt: TGTGCCAGCAGCGGGGGACGGGACTATGGCTACACCTTC
d_gene: TRBD1; v_gene: TRBV5-1; abundance: once; j_gene: TRBJ1-1; CDR3aa: CASSLVGGAEAFF; CDR3nt: TGCGCCAGCAGCTTGGTAGGGGGCGCTGAAGCTTTCTTT
d_gene: .; v_gene: TRBV28; abundance: once; j_gene: TRBJ2-7; CDR3aa: CASSYPGRYEQYF; CDR3nt: TGTGCCAGCAGTTACCCGGGTCGCTACGAGCAGTACTTC
d_gene: .; v_gene: TRBV2; abundance: .; j_gene: TRBJ2-1; CDR3aa: CASSAGSPADEQFF; CDR3nt: TGTGCCAGCTCGGCCGGGAGCCCTGCGGATGAGCAGTTCTTC
d_gene: .; v_gene: TRBV7-2; abundance: .; j_gene: TRBJ2-2; CDR3aa: CASSLEIINVELFF; CDR3nt: TGTGCCAGCAGCTTAGAAATTATCAACGTAGAGCTGTTTTTT
d_gene: TRBD1; v_gene: TRBV12-3/TRBV12-4; abundance: .; j_gene: TRBJ1-6; CDR3aa: CASSRQGSSPLHF; CDR3nt: TGTGCCAGCAGCCGACAGGGGAGTTCACCCCTCCACTTT
d_gene: .; v_gene: TRBV6-5; abundance: .; j_gene: TRBJ1-1; CDR3aa: CASRSKGPNTEAFF; CDR3nt: TGTGCCAGCAGATCCAAAGGCCCGAACACTGAAGCTTTCTTT
d_gene: .; v_gene: TRBV27; abundance: .; j_gene: TRBJ1-5; CDR3aa: CASSLFVGGLGNQPQHF; CDR3nt: TGTGCCAGCAGTTTATTTGTGGGGGGATTAGGCAATCAGCCCCAGCATTTT
d_gene: .; v_gene: TRBV4-3; abundance: .; j_gene: TRBJ1-1; CDR3aa: CASSQGVGRNTEAFF; CDR3nt: TGCGCCAGCAGCCAAGGGGTAGGGAGGAACACTGAAGCTTTCTTT
d_gene: TRBD1; v_gene: TRBV7-6; abundance: few; j_gene: TRBJ1-4; CDR3aa: CASSPLTGGATNEKLFF; CDR3nt: TGTGCCAGCAGCCCCTTGACAGGGGGTGCAACTAATGAAAAACTGTTTTTT
d_gene: .; v_gene: TRBV15; abundance: once; j_gene: TRBJ2-1; CDR3aa: CATSRAWKVDEQFF; CDR3nt: TGTGCCACCAGCAGGGCCTGGAAGGTGGATGAGCAGTTCTTC
d_gene: .; v_gene: TRBV29-1; abundance: .; j_gene: TRBJ2-4; CDR3aa: CSVVWPGLAKNIQYF; CDR3nt: TGCAGCGTTGTTTGGCCGGGGTTAGCCAAAAACATTCAGTACTTC
d_gene: TRBD1; v_gene: TRBV9; abundance: .; j_gene: TRBJ2-1; CDR3aa: CASSVDPRGRWNEQFF; CDR3nt: TGTGCCAGCAGCGTAGACCCCAGGGGGCGGTGGAATGAGCAGTTCTTC
d_gene: TRBD1; v_gene: TRBV6-2/TRBV6-3; abundance: .; j_gene: TRBJ2-7; CDR3aa: CASSYPQGVGYEQYF; CDR3nt: TGTGCCAGCAGTTACCCACAGGGGGTGGGTTACGAGCAGTACTTC
d_gene: .; v_gene: TRBV14; abundance: .; j_gene: TRBJ1-5; CDR3aa: CASSQGTDYSNQPQHF; CDR3nt: TGTGCCAGCAGCCAAGGGACAGATTATAGCAATCAGCCCCAGCATTTT
d_gene: .; v_gene: TRBV19; abundance: .; j_gene: TRBJ2-2; CDR3aa: CASNSGANTGELFF; CDR3nt: TGTGCCAGTAACAGCGGAGCGAACACCGGGGAGCTGTTTTTT
d_gene: TRBD1; v_gene: TRBV7-9; abundance: .; j_gene: TRBJ1-2; CDR3aa: CASSHHATGTVPGNGYTF; CDR3nt: TGTGCCAGCAGCCACCATGCCACCGGGACAGTGCCAGGGAATGGCTACACCTTC
d_gene: .; v_gene: TRBV6-5; abundance: .; j_gene: TRBJ1-1; CDR3aa: CASSRRQAMNTEAFF; CDR3nt: TGTGCCAGCAGTAGAAGGCAGGCCATGAACACTGAAGCTTTCTTT
d_gene: .; v_gene: TRBV7-2; abundance: .; j_gene: TRBJ2-4; CDR3aa: CASSLGLARQGNIQYF; CDR3nt: TGTGCCAGCAGCTTAGGTCTTGCTCGCCAAGGAAACATTCAGTACTTC